These T cell receptor beta chains were read from a single sample in a study of patients and donors after allogeneic stem cell transplantation. TCRdb itself ran the RT-PCR reads through MiXCR, one entry per CDR3 protein. The data show tens of thousands of distinct CDR3 sequences, with about 31% seen just once and about two thirds held by the top ten. Sequenced sample: blood, either unsorted or a sorted T cell fraction (not recorded which). The receptors originated from a human donor who was either an allogeneic HSCT recipient or a stem cell or donor lymphocyte infusion donor (not recorded which). It is not recorded whose cells these are; they may come from a transplant donor. CDR3s include the opening cysteine and the closing phenylalanine or tryptophan. D genes are given only for firm matches. The size entry is marked missing in some rows and otherwise reads once, few, many or a size class.

clone size: few
J gene: TRBJ2-2
CDR3 length: 14
D gene: NA
V gene: TRBV20-1
CDR3 protein: CSARDLLYTGELFF
CDR3 DNA: TGCAGTGCTAGAGACCTTCTTTACACCGGGGAGCTGTTTTTT

clone size: NA
J gene: TRBJ2-7
CDR3 length: 14
D gene: NA
V gene: TRBV29-1
CDR3 protein: CSVKPGLHTYEQYF
CDR3 DNA: TGCAGCGTTAAACCCGGGCTACATACCTACGAGCAGTACTTC

clone size: NA
J gene: TRBJ2-2
CDR3 length: 14
D gene: NA
V gene: TRBV28
CDR3 protein: CASSLSGNTGELFF
CDR3 DNA: TGTGCCAGCAGTTTATCAGGGAACACCGGGGAGCTGTTTTTT

clone size: NA
J gene: TRBJ1-1
CDR3 length: 20
D gene: TRBD1
V gene: TRBV5-1
CDR3 protein: CASSFRPLPGQVNRNTEAFF
CDR3 DNA: TGCGCCAGCAGTTTTCGCCCTCTACCGGGACAGGTGAATCGGAACACTGAAGCTTTCTTT

clone size: few
J gene: TRBJ2-2
CDR3 length: 14
D gene: NA
V gene: TRBV10-3
CDR3 protein: CAISEQHSAGELFF
CDR3 DNA: TGTGCCATCAGTGAACAGCATAGTGCCGGGGAGCTGTTTTTT

clone size: NA
J gene: TRBJ2-2
CDR3 length: 16
D gene: TRBD2
V gene: TRBV12-3/TRBV12-4
CDR3 protein: CASSWPGTSDTGELFF
CDR3 DNA: TGTGCCAGCAGTTGGCCCGGGACTAGTGACACCGGGGAGCTGTTTTTT

clone size: many
J gene: TRBJ1-2
CDR3 length: 13
D gene: NA
V gene: TRBV5-5
CDR3 protein: CASSLEASYGYTF
CDR3 DNA: TGTGCCAGCAGCTTGGAGGCGTCCTATGGCTACACCTTC

clone size: NA
J gene: TRBJ1-4
CDR3 length: 13
D gene: NA
V gene: TRBV5-1
CDR3 protein: CASSFGQGEKLFF
CDR3 DNA: TGCGCCAGCAGCTTCGGTCAGGGTGAAAAACTGTTTTTT

clone size: NA
J gene: TRBJ2-1
CDR3 length: 14
D gene: TRBD2
V gene: TRBV12-3/TRBV12-4
CDR3 protein: CASRLSGTFNEQFF
CDR3 DNA: TGTGCCAGCAGACTTAGCGGGACCTTCAATGAGCAGTTCTTC

clone size: NA
J gene: TRBJ2-5
CDR3 length: 11
D gene: NA
V gene: TRBV18
CDR3 protein: CASSPKETQYF
CDR3 DNA: TGTGCCAGCTCACCAAAAGAGACCCAGTACTTC

clone size: few
J gene: TRBJ1-6
CDR3 length: 15
D gene: TRBD1
V gene: TRBV28
CDR3 protein: CASSPTGGGGSPLHF
CDR3 DNA: TGTGCCAGCAGTCCTACAGGGGGCGGAGGTTCACCCCTCCACTTT

clone size: few
J gene: TRBJ1-5
CDR3 length: 13
D gene: NA
V gene: TRBV20-1
CDR3 protein: CSAWNGSNQPQHF
CDR3 DNA: TGCAGTGCTTGGAACGGCTCCAATCAGCCCCAGCATTTT

clone size: many
J gene: TRBJ1-4
CDR3 length: 17
D gene: TRBD1
V gene: TRBV5-1
CDR3 protein: CASSLGDRGRSNEKLFF
CDR3 DNA: TGCGCCAGCAGCTTGGGGGACAGGGGGCGATCTAATGAAAAACTGTTTTTT

clone size: NA
J gene: TRBJ2-1
CDR3 length: 15
D gene: NA
V gene: TRBV24-1
CDR3 protein: CATSDLGTPYNEQFF
CDR3 DNA: TGTGCCACCAGTGACCTAGGGACACCATATAATGAGCAGTTCTTC

clone size: few
J gene: TRBJ1-5
CDR3 length: 14
D gene: TRBD1
V gene: TRBV12-3/TRBV12-4
CDR3 protein: CASSLGQSNQPQHF
CDR3 DNA: TGTGCCAGCAGTTTGGGACAGTCCAATCAGCCCCAGCATTTT

clone size: few
J gene: TRBJ2-3
CDR3 length: 15
D gene: NA
V gene: TRBV7-3
CDR3 protein: CASSSGHHSTDTQYF
CDR3 DNA: TGTGCCAGCAGCTCGGGACACCACAGCACAGATACGCAGTATTTT

clone size: many
J gene: TRBJ1-4
CDR3 length: 15
D gene: NA
V gene: TRBV6-5
CDR3 protein: CASSPWTPTNEKLFF
CDR3 DNA: TGTGCCAGCAGTCCTTGGACGCCAACTAATGAAAAACTGTTTTTT

clone size: NA
J gene: TRBJ2-7
CDR3 length: 15
D gene: NA
V gene: TRBV4-3
CDR3 protein: CASSQDPRANYEQYF
CDR3 DNA: TGCGCCAGCAGCCAAGATCCCAGGGCAAACTACGAGCAGTACTTC

clone size: NA
J gene: TRBJ1-1
CDR3 length: 13
D gene: NA
V gene: TRBV9
CDR3 protein: CASSVRVNTEAFF
CDR3 DNA: TGTGCCAGCAGCGTGAGAGTGAACACTGAAGCTTTCTTT

clone size: few
J gene: TRBJ2-1
CDR3 length: 14
D gene: TRBD2
V gene: TRBV20-1
CDR3 protein: CSVGSSGRVGEQFF
CDR3 DNA: TGCAGTGTGGGAAGTAGCGGGAGAGTTGGTGAGCAGTTCTTC

clone size: many
J gene: TRBJ1-2
CDR3 length: 16
D gene: TRBD1
V gene: TRBV7-2
CDR3 protein: CASSFLWDRAAGGYTF
CDR3 DNA: TGTGCCAGCAGCTTTTTATGGGACAGGGCGGCCGGCGGCTACACCTTC

clone size: NA
J gene: TRBJ2-2
CDR3 length: 15
D gene: TRBD2
V gene: TRBV9
CDR3 protein: CASSVQGLATGELFF
CDR3 DNA: TGTGCCAGCAGCGTACAGGGACTAGCGACCGGGGAGCTGTTTTTT

clone size: NA
J gene: TRBJ2-5
CDR3 length: 14
D gene: TRBD1
V gene: TRBV19
CDR3 protein: CASSIQTGDETQYF
CDR3 DNA: TGTGCCAGTAGTATACAAACAGGGGACGAGACCCAGTACTTC

clone size: many
J gene: TRBJ2-2
CDR3 length: 13
D gene: NA
V gene: TRBV6-5
CDR3 protein: CASSYSFTGELFF
CDR3 DNA: TGTGCCAGCAGTTATAGTTTCACCGGGGAGCTGTTTTTT

clone size: few
J gene: TRBJ2-2
CDR3 length: 18
D gene: TRBD1
V gene: TRBV4-1
CDR3 protein: CASSQNPTGTGYTGELFF
CDR3 DNA: TGCGCCAGCAGCCAAAACCCTACCGGGACAGGTTACACCGGGGAGCTGTTTTTT

clone size: NA
J gene: TRBJ2-7
CDR3 length: 15
D gene: TRBD2
V gene: TRBV11-2
CDR3 protein: CASSLTGTRHYEQYF
CDR3 DNA: TGTGCCAGCAGCCTTACCGGGACTAGGCACTACGAGCAGTACTTC

clone size: many
J gene: TRBJ2-3
CDR3 length: 11
D gene: NA
V gene: TRBV13
CDR3 protein: CASSHGRSQYF
CDR3 DNA: TGTGCCAGCAGCCATGGTAGGTCGCAGTATTTT

clone size: NA
J gene: TRBJ2-4
CDR3 length: 13
D gene: NA
V gene: TRBV29-1
CDR3 protein: CSVEAGAKNIQYF
CDR3 DNA: TGCAGCGTTGAGGCAGGGGCCAAAAACATTCAGTACTTC

clone size: NA
J gene: TRBJ2-6
CDR3 length: 14
D gene: NA
V gene: TRBV5-1
CDR3 protein: CASNKFDRPQVLTF
CDR3 DNA: TGCGCCAGCAACAAGTTTGACAGGCCACAAGTCCTGACTTTC

clone size: NA
J gene: TRBJ2-1
CDR3 length: 15
D gene: NA
V gene: TRBV7-3
CDR3 protein: CASSFRRGLDNEQFF
CDR3 DNA: TGTGCCAGCAGCTTTAGACGGGGATTGGACAATGAGCAGTTCTTC

clone size: NA
J gene: TRBJ1-1
CDR3 length: 13
D gene: NA
V gene: TRBV7-6
CDR3 protein: CASSHSGGPEAFF
CDR3 DNA: TGTGCCAGCAGCCATTCGGGTGGGCCTGAAGCTTTCTTT

clone size: many
J gene: TRBJ1-2
CDR3 length: 13
D gene: NA
V gene: TRBV12-3/TRBV12-4
CDR3 protein: CASSLGQSYGYTF
CDR3 DNA: TGTGCCAGCAGTTTAGGACAGAGCTATGGCTACACCTTC

clone size: once
J gene: TRBJ2-3
CDR3 length: 17
D gene: NA
V gene: TRBV7-9
CDR3 protein: CASSRISGQTSTDTQYF
CDR3 DNA: TGTGCCAGCAGCCGAATCTCGGGCCAAACTAGCACAGATACGCAGTATTTT

clone size: few
J gene: TRBJ1-4
CDR3 length: 14
D gene: NA
V gene: TRBV5-6
CDR3 protein: CASTRGPIREKLFF
CDR3 DNA: TGTGCCAGCACCCGGGGGCCAATTCGTGAAAAACTGTTTTTT

clone size: NA
J gene: TRBJ2-6
CDR3 length: 16
D gene: NA
V gene: TRBV7-8
CDR3 protein: CASTNVWVLGANVLTF
CDR3 DNA: TGTGCCAGCACCAACGTTTGGGTGCTAGGGGCCAACGTCCTGACTTTC

clone size: once
J gene: TRBJ2-3
CDR3 length: 19
D gene: TRBD2
V gene: TRBV5-1
CDR3 protein: CASSQSLAGASSGGDTQYF
CDR3 DNA: TGCGCCAGCAGCCAAAGCCTAGCGGGAGCGTCTTCGGGGGGAGATACGCAGTATTTT

clone size: few
J gene: TRBJ2-7
CDR3 length: 13
D gene: NA
V gene: TRBV10-3
CDR3 protein: CAISEGLGAEQYF
CDR3 DNA: TGTGCCATCAGTGAGGGTCTGGGGGCCGAGCAGTACTTC

clone size: NA
J gene: TRBJ2-5
CDR3 length: 18
D gene: NA
V gene: TRBV7-2
CDR3 protein: CASSLGWGQRGSQETQYF
CDR3 DNA: TGTGCCAGCAGCTTAGGCTGGGGGCAGAGGGGGTCTCAAGAGACCCAGTACTTC

clone size: NA
J gene: TRBJ2-2
CDR3 length: 13
D gene: NA
V gene: TRBV12-3/TRBV12-4
CDR3 protein: CASSFAGTGELFF
CDR3 DNA: TGTGCCAGCAGTTTCGCGGGCACCGGGGAGCTGTTTTTT

clone size: NA
J gene: TRBJ1-6
CDR3 length: 15
D gene: NA
V gene: TRBV6-2/TRBV6-3
CDR3 protein: CASSSGQPRGEPLHF
CDR3 DNA: TGTGCCAGCAGTTCTGGACAGCCTAGAGGAGAACCCCTCCACTTT